These T cell receptor beta chains were read from a single sample in a study of OX40 agonist ivuxolimab in advanced cancers. Method: immunoSEQ multiplex PCR; TCRdb's copy keeps in-frame clones and lacks some. The data contain about 69,000 clones, around 85% of them singletons. This sample comprised CD4+ or CD8+ T cells sorted from blood, obtained in a trial of the OX40 agonist ivuxolimab. These receptors were obtained from an adult with an advanced solid tumor such as melanoma, head and neck, liver or kidney cancer. Each CDR3 is given with its conserved first and last residue. Fields, in order: J gene, clone size, D gene, V gene, CDR3 protein, CDR3 DNA. D genes are given only for firm matches. Rows give clone size only sometimes, using once, few, many, or a class for an expanded clone.

TRBJ2-5,NA,TRBD2,TRBV4-1,CASSQGELAGGLGETQYF,TGCGCCAGCAGCCAAGGGGAACTAGCGGGGGGATTAGGGGAGACCCAGTACTTC
TRBJ1-6,NA,NA,TRBV5-4,CASSLKGAYSPLHF,TGTGCCAGCAGCTTGAAGGGAGCCTATTCACCCCTCCACTTT
TRBJ2-7,NA,NA,TRBV6-1,CASSEGGAGVYEQYF,TGTGCCAGCAGTGAAGGAGGGGCAGGAGTCTACGAGCAGTACTTC
TRBJ1-5,NA,NA,TRBV28,CASSLLRWQGGQPQHF,TGTGCCAGCAGTTTATTGCGTTGGCAGGGTGGTCAGCCCCAGCATTTT
TRBJ1-1,NA,NA,TRBV27,CASSFDGGRVNTEAFF,TGTGCCAGCAGTTTCGACGGGGGGCGAGTGAACACTGAAGCTTTCTTT
TRBJ2-3,NA,NA,TRBV6-1,CASKEMGSSTDTQYF,TGTGCCAGCAAAGAAATGGGATCCTCCACAGATACGCAGTATTTT
TRBJ2-7,NA,NA,TRBV14,CASSRGLIYEQYF,TGTGCCAGCAGCCGGGGACTTATCTACGAGCAGTACTTC
TRBJ2-3,NA,NA,TRBV9,CASSPRLESAKPQYF,TGTGCCAGCAGCCCCCGACTAGAATCGGCTAAACCGCAGTATTTT
TRBJ2-7,NA,NA,TRBV11-2,CASSMGRADEQYF,TGTGCCAGCAGCATGGGACGCGCGGACGAGCAGTACTTC
TRBJ1-2,NA,NA,TRBV9,CASSPSQGIYGYTF,TGTGCCAGCAGCCCCTCCCAGGGTATCTATGGCTACACCTTC
TRBJ1-2,NA,TRBD1,TRBV5-1,CASSLQGGNYGYTF,TGCGCCAGCAGCTTGCAGGGGGGGAACTATGGCTACACCTTC
TRBJ1-5,NA,NA,TRBV5-6,CASSLFRGNNQPQHF,TGTGCCAGCAGCTTGTTCCGAGGGAACAATCAGCCCCAGCATTTT
TRBJ2-5,NA,NA,TRBV18,CASSPSQETQYF,TGTGCCAGCTCACCCAGTCAAGAGACCCAGTACTTC
TRBJ1-4,NA,NA,TRBV7-8,CASSFGTENEKLFF,TGTGCCAGCAGCTTCGGGACTGAGAATGAAAAACTGTTTTTT
TRBJ1-1,once,TRBD1,TRBV15,CATSKPGQGANTEAFF,TGTGCCACCAGTAAACCGGGACAGGGGGCGAACACTGAAGCTTTCTTT
TRBJ2-2,NA,NA,TRBV5-4,CASSLRKGGTGELFF,TGTGCCAGCAGCTTGAGAAAAGGAGGCACCGGGGAGCTGTTTTTT
TRBJ1-2,NA,NA,TRBV19,CASSTRTGGYGYTF,TGTGCCAGTAGTACGAGGACGGGGGGCTATGGCTACACCTTC